A single sample is the source of the 32 T cell receptor beta chains below, sequenced in a study of blood T cell repertoires in COVID-19. Only in-frame clones appear in the TCRdb table, and some are missing; sequencing was by immunoSEQ multiplex PCR. The data show roughly 100,000 clones, about 90% seen once. Material for sequencing was peripheral blood. The receptors shown here come from a human donor in a cohort sampled during active COVID-19.

The chain carries TRBV29-1 and TRBJ1-2; 7 nucleotides match TRBD1. The CDR3 spans 12 residues. Germline loops: CDR1 SQVTM, CDR2 ANQGSEA. Losses at the gene ends were 4 bases for V and 5 bases for J; bases not matched to a gene: 4. CDR3: CSVVQGDYGYTF. The CDR3 coding sequence is TGCAGCGTTGTGCAGGGGGATTATGGCTACACCTTC.

The V and J genes are TRBV6-5 and TRBJ2-4; 9 nucleotides align to TRBD1. Germline V gene sequence: CDR1 MNHEY, CDR2 SVGAGI. The V gene end was trimmed by 7 bases and the J gene end by 8 bases; junction bases not matched to a gene: 9. CDR3 length: 14 residues. In DNA, the CDR3 is TGTGCCAGCATGTGGGGACAGGGAGGGGACATTCAGTACTTC. This codes for CASMWGQGGDIQYF.

This clone was seen a few times. J is TRBJ2-2 and V is TRBV6-5; 7 bases align to TRBD2. V shed 5 bases, J shed 8 bases, and the junction held 11 bases outside the gene matches. The CDR3 length is 15 residues. Germline V CDR1 and CDR2: MNHEY, SVGAGI. This CDR3 is CASSQRIAGGGELFF. The CDR3 DNA reads as TGTGCCAGCAGTCAAAGGATAGCGGGCGGGGGGGAGCTGTTTTTT.

The chain is built from TRBV5-6 and TRBJ2-5, with 9 bases matching TRBD1. Germline-derived CDR1 and CDR2 are SGHDT and YYEEEE. Trimming at V came to 4 bases and at J to 4 bases, leaving 11 bases not matched to a gene. The CDR3 totals 16 residues. The CDR3 loop reads CASSMGDRAGGETQYF. For the CDR3, the DNA is TGTGCCAGCAGCATGGGGGACAGGGCTGGCGGAGAGACCCAGTACTTC.

The sample holds a few counts of this clone. The rearrangement links TRBV29-1 to TRBJ1-1; tentative D call: TRBD1 (5 bases). Germline assignment: CDR1 SQVTM and CDR2 ANQGSEA. V lost 3 bases and J 0 bases, leaving 8 bases between the germline ends. The CDR3 loop spans 13 amino acids. CDR3 in amino acids: CSVDGDLNTEAFF. As DNA, the CDR3 is TGCAGCGTTGACGGGGACTTGAACACTGAAGCTTTCTTT. Complete variable domain (other parts from reference TRBV29-1 and TRBJ1-1): SAVISQKPSRDICQRGTSLTIQCQVDSQVTMMFWYRQQPGQSLTLIATANQGSEATYESGFVIDKFPISRPNLTFSTLTVSNMSPEDSSIYLCSVDGDLNTEAFFGQGTRLTVV.

The chain employs TRBV11-3 and TRBJ2-3; TRBD1 aligns across 9 bases. V dropped 5 bases and J dropped 4; count of bases not matched to a gene: 13. CDR1 and CDR2 (germline): SGHNT, YENEEA. This CDR3 comprises 17 residues. CDR3 protein: CASSQRTGTGMADTQYF. The CDR3 coding sequence is TGTGCCAGCAGCCAAAGGACCGGGACAGGGATGGCAGATACGCAGTATTTT.

The chain uses TRBV18 and TRBJ1-6; D might be TRBD1 (5 bases). Germline V gene lookup returns CDR1 KGHSH and CDR2 LQKENI. The CDR3 is made up of 14 amino acids. The V end lost 1 base, the J end lost 8 bases, and 9 bases lay between the germline ends. CDR3 sequence (DNA): TGTGCCAGCTCACCACTCGACAGCGATTCACCCCTCCACTTT. Protein product: CASSPLDSDSPLHF.

This sequence joins TRBV19 and TRBJ1-2, with TRBD1 as a possible D gene (6 bases). Germline V gene data show CDR1 as LNHDA and CDR2 as SQIVND (reference sequence). Trimming took off 7 bases at V and 8 bases at J, with 11 bases between the two ends. This CDR3 is 11 amino acids long. The CDR3 loop is CASMGAMGYTF. The CDR3 DNA follows: TGTGCCAGTATGGGGGCTATGGGCTACACCTTC.

This chain links TRBV9 with TRBJ2-1; D is possibly TRBD1 (6 bases). Germline lookup yields CDR1 SGDLS and CDR2 YYNGEE. CDR3 length: 16 amino acids. Trimming removed 0 bases from V and 3 bases from J, with 13 bases in between. This chain's CDR3 is CASSVGTVYDYNEQFF. The CDR3 coding sequence is TGTGCCAGCAGCGTAGGGACAGTTTATGACTACAATGAGCAGTTCTTC.

The rearrangement joins TRBV28 to TRBJ1-2; D unclear. V lost 4 bases, J lost 7 bases, and 10 bases lay in between. Germline V CDR1 and CDR2: MDHEN, SYDVKM. CDR3 size: 12 residues. CDR3 bases: TGTGCCAGCAGTTCTAGCCGGGTTGGCTACACCTTC. It codes for CASSSSRVGYTF.

The chain couples TRBV24-1 to TRBJ2-1, with 9 bases fitting TRBD2. The CDR3 covers 16 residues. Germline loops: CDR1 KGHDR, CDR2 SFDVKD. With V trimmed by 3 bases and J by 2 bases, 4 bases remained unmatched. This CDR3 is CATSDPLAGPYNEQFF. The CDR3 DNA reads TGTGCCACCAGTGATCCGCTAGCGGGACCCTACAATGAGCAGTTCTTC.

This chain joins TRBV9 and TRBJ2-3; 11 bases are a match to TRBD2. The germline V gene encodes CDR1 SGDLS and CDR2 YYNGEE. This CDR3 contains 15 residues. The J segment lost 6 bases and the V segment lost 4 bases, leaving 7 bases of the junction unmatched. The CDR3 protein is CASSPQVAGGDTQYF. In DNA, the CDR3 is TGTGCCAGCAGCCCCCAAGTAGCGGGAGGGGATACGCAGTATTTT.

The chain joins TRBV5-5 to TRBJ2-3; 10 positions match TRBD2. The V gene's germline CDR1 is SGHKS and CDR2 YYEKEE (reference sequence). V was pared by 4 bases and J by 2 bases, with 4 bases of the junction left unmatched. The CDR3 length is 15 residues. The CDR3 DNA reads TGTGCCAGCAGCACAGCGGGGGGGAACACAGATACGCAGTATTTT. Its translation is CASSTAGGNTDTQYF.

The rearrangement links TRBV2 to TRBJ2-7; no firm D call. The germline V and J ends were trimmed by 10 bases and 6 bases, with 22 bases remaining between them. The CDR3 has 14 amino acids. The V gene's germline CDR1 is SNHLY and CDR2 FYNNEI. CDR3 amino acids: CATVRSTETGEQYF. CDR3 in DNA: TGTGCCACAGTTAGGAGTACGGAGACCGGCGAGCAGTACTTC.

V is TRBV24-1 and J is TRBJ2-4, with 9 positions matching TRBD1. Trimming cost V 8 bases and J 0 bases; bases outside gene matches: 7. The germline CDR1 and CDR2 sequences are KGHDR and SFDVKD. The CDR3 spans 16 residues. The CDR3 nucleotides are TGTGCCACCACCGGGACAGGGTCCCTAGCCAAAAACATTCAGTACTTC. It is translated as CATTGTGSLAKNIQYF.

CDR3 nucleotides: TGTGCCAGCAGCTTAGGGGACAGGGGATACTATAGCAATCAGCCCCAGCATTTT. Its translation: CASSLGDRGYYSNQPQHF. The V gene is TRBV3-1 (or the pseudogene TRBV3-2), the J gene TRBJ1-5; 10 bases agree with TRBD1. The V gene end was trimmed by 5 bases and the J gene end by 0 bases; junction bases not matched to a gene: 10. Germline V lookup: CDR1 LGHDT, CDR2 YNNKEL (reference sequence). The CDR3 has 18 amino acids.

This rearrangement joins TRBV10-3 to TRBJ1-1; TRBD1 might be the D (5 bases). V was pared by 5 bases and J by 1 base, with 5 bases between. The CDR3 length is 12 residues. Looked up from germline, CDR1 is ENHRY and CDR2 is SYGVKD. CDR3 sequence reads: CAISTGNTEAFF. CDR3 nucleotide sequence: TGTGCCATCAGTACAGGGAACACTGAAGCTTTCTTT.

The V gene is TRBV24-1, the J gene TRBJ2-5; 7 positions agree with TRBD1. This CDR3 is 15 amino acids long. The germline V gene has CDR1 KGHDR and CDR2 SFDVKD. After removal of 6 bases from V and 1 base from J, the junction contained 7 bases not matched to a gene. The CDR3 sequence is CATSFSTGSQETQYF. Written as DNA, the CDR3 is TGTGCCACCAGTTTTTCGACAGGGAGCCAAGAGACCCAGTACTTC.

V and J are TRBV7-6 and TRBJ2-1, with 8 bases fitting TRBD1. Germline values: CDR1 SGHVS, CDR2 FNYEAQ. After removal of 1 base from V and 7 bases from J, the junction contained 9 bases not matched to a gene. This CDR3 has 16 residues. In DNA, the CDR3 is TGTGCCAGCAGCTTAGGGGCAGGGGGCGTCGGGAATGAGCAGTTCTTC. The encoded protein is CASSLGAGGVGNEQFF.

The chain carries TRBV7-2 and TRBJ1-2; 12 bases are shared with TRBD1. V shed 5 bases and J 3 bases; nucleotides not matched to a gene: 7. Germline assignment: CDR1 SGHTA and CDR2 FQGNSA. The length of the CDR3 is 16 residues. This CDR3 is CASSPTGQGAYYGYTF. In DNA, the CDR3 is TGTGCCAGCAGCCCGACGGGACAGGGGGCTTACTATGGCTACACCTTC.

V gene TRBV6-6 combines with J gene TRBJ2-7; a weak D match, TRBD1 (6 bases). The CDR3 has 13 residues. Germline CDR1 is MNHNY and CDR2 is SVGAGI (reference sequence). The V gene lost 6 bases and the J gene lost 5 bases, with 14 bases spanning the gap. The CDR3 sequence: CASRQGGGDEQYF. The CDR3 DNA reads TGTGCCAGCAGACAGGGTGGTGGGGACGAGCAGTACTTC.

V usage is TRBV2 and J usage is TRBJ1-6; 7 positions agree with TRBD1. The J segment lost 9 bases and the V segment lost 10 bases, leaving 15 bases of the junction unmatched. CDR1 is SNHLY, CDR2 FYNNEI, per germline. The CDR3 length is 15 residues. The CDR3 is CATGGAGGFRSPLHF. CDR3 DNA: TGTGCCACAGGGGGAGCAGGGGGTTTTCGTTCACCCCTCCACTTT.

The genes are TRBV7-3 and TRBJ2-2, with a tentative D call TRBD1 (6 bases). The CDR3 length is 14 residues. Germline CDR1 and CDR2: SGHTA and FQGTGA. With 3 bases removed from V and 8 bases from J, the gap between germline ends came to 13 bases. The CDR3 DNA reads TGTGCCAGCAGCTTCCACCAGGGGTGGGGGGAGCTGTTTTTT. Residues: CASSFHQGWGELFF.

The CDR3 is CASSQVSGLATTGELFF. The CDR3 DNA follows: TGTGCCAGCAGCCAAGTTTCGGGACTAGCTACCACCGGGGAGCTGTTTTTT. The rearrangement uses TRBV4-2 and TRBJ2-2; TRBD2 agrees at 9 bases. The CDR3 has 17 amino acids. V lost 1 base, J lost 4 bases, and 7 bases stayed unmatched. Per the germline V gene, CDR1 is LGHNA and CDR2 is YNFKEQ.

The chain carries TRBV3-1 (or the pseudogene TRBV3-2) and TRBJ2-7; weak D call: TRBD1 (5 bases). Deletions cut 0 bases from V and 2 bases from J, with 17 bases between. CDR1 is LGHDT, CDR2 YNNKEL, per germline (reference sequence). This CDR3 is 17 amino acids long. The CDR3 bases are TGTGCCAGCAGCCAAGATAGGCGACAGCAAATCACCTACGAGCAGTACTTC. It translates to CASSQDRRQQITYEQYF.

This chain connects TRBV27 to TRBJ1-2, with 7 bases identical to TRBD1. Germline CDR1 reads MNHEY; CDR2 reads SMNVEV (reference sequence). The CDR3 extends over 14 amino acids. Germline trimming cut 4 bases from V and 2 bases from J; bases unmatched to any gene: 4. CDR3 bases: TGTGCCAGCAGTTCCTTGACAGGGAACTATGGCTACACCTTC. Translated: CASSSLTGNYGYTF.

This clone occurred once. This rearrangement joins TRBV7-9 to TRBJ2-3, with D possibly TRBD1 on 6 matching bases. Germline V gene data show CDR1 as SEHNR and CDR2 as FQNEAQ (reference sequence). This CDR3 comprises 15 residues. Trimming removed 1 base from V and 1 base from J, with 9 bases in between. As DNA, the CDR3 is TGTGCCAGCAGCTTAGTCTGGGGGCGCACAGATACGCAGTATTTT. This encodes CASSLVWGRTDTQYF.

This clone was seen only once. In nucleotides, the CDR3 is TGTGCCAGCAGCCCTCGGCACAGGGGTAACTATGGCTACACCTTC. It encodes CASSPRHRGNYGYTF. The chain couples TRBV7-6 to TRBJ1-2; 7 bases agree with TRBD1. V lost 5 bases, J lost 1 base, and 7 bases stayed unmatched. Germline assignment: CDR1 SGHVS and CDR2 FNYEAQ. The CDR3 spans 15 residues.

A single count supports this clone. The V call is TRBV6-6, the J call TRBJ2-7, with D possibly being TRBD1 (6 bases). Germline V gives CDR1 MNHNY, CDR2 SVGAGI (reference sequence). Trimming cost V 4 bases and J 2 bases, with 18 bases left between them. The CDR3 totals 16 residues. CDR3 nucleotides: TGTGCCAGCAGTTTGGACGGACAGCCTACGACCTACGAGCAGTACTTC. It is translated as CASSLDGQPTTYEQYF.

This chain links TRBV28 with TRBJ2-6, with 10 bases aligning to TRBD1. CDR3 length equals 19 residues. With V trimmed by 6 bases and J by 2 bases, 13 bases remained unmatched. Looked up from germline, CDR1 is MDHEN and CDR2 is SYDVKM. The CDR3, as DNA: TGTGCCAGCAGGCCGTTCCCGACCGGGACAGGGGCTGGGGCCAACGTCCTGACTTTC. This gives the protein CASRPFPTGTGAGANVLTF.

Here the CDR3 DNA reads TGTGCCAGCAGTTTATCGGGGGGATGGGATACGCAGTATTTT. It specifies CASSLSGGWDTQYF. The gene calls are TRBV28 and TRBJ2-3; 7 bases map to TRBD2. J lost 6 bases, V lost 1 base, and 4 bases had no gene match. The CDR3 spans 14 residues. Germline values: CDR1 MDHEN, CDR2 SYDVKM. Filled out from reference TRBV28 and TRBJ2-3, the complete variable domain reads DVKVTQSSRYLVKRTGEKVFLECVQDMDHENMFWYRQDPGLGLRLIYFSYDVKMKEKGDIPEGYSVSREKKERFSLILESASTNQTSMYLCASSLSGGWDTQYFGPGTRLTVL.

The chain uses TRBV28 and TRBJ2-5, with D perhaps matching TRBD2 (6 bases). Germline CDR1 MDHEN, CDR2 SYDVKM. This CDR3 region has 15 residues. Trimming removed 7 bases at V and 1 base at J, with 16 bases between. The CDR3 sequence is CASNPGGQLQETQYF. CDR3 in DNA: TGTGCCAGCAACCCTGGAGGGCAGCTCCAAGAGACCCAGTACTTC.